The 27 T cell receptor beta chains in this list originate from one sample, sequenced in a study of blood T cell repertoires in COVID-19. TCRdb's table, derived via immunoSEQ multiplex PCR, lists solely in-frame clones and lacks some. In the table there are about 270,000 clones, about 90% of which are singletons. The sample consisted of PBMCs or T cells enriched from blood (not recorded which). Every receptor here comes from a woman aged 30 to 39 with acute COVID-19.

The DNA of the CDR3 is TGTGCCAGCAGGCCCCACCAGGGCACCGGGGAGCTGTTTTTT. It encodes CASRPHQGTGELFF. The chain uses TRBV28 and TRBJ2-2; a possible D gene is TRBD1 (5 bases). This CDR3 spans 14 amino acids. Trimming pared 6 bases from V and 4 bases from J, leaving 12 bases between. Germline V CDR1 and CDR2: MDHEN, SYDVKM.

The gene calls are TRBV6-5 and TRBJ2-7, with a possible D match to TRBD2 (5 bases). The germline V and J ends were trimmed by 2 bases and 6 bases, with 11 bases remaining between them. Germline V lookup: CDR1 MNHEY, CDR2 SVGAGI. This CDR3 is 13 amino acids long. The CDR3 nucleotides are TGTGCCAGCAGTTACCGACCTGAGGGCGAGCAGTACTTC. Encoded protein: CASSYRPEGEQYF.

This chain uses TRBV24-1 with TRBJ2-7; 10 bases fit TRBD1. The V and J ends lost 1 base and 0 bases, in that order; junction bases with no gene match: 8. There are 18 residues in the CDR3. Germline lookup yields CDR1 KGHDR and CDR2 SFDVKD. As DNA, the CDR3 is TGTGCCACCAGTGATTTTGAGACAGGGGGCTCAATCTCCTACGAGCAGTACTTC. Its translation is CATSDFETGGSISYEQYF.

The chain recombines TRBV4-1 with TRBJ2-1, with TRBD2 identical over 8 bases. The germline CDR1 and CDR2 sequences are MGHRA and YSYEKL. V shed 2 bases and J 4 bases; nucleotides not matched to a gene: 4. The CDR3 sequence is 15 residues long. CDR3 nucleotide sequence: TGCGCCAGCAGCCAAACTAGCGGCAATTACAATGAGCAGTTCTTC. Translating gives CASSQTSGNYNEQFF.

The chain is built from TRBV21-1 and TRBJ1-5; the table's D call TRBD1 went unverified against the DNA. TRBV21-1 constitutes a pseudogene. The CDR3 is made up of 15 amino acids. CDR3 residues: CASDDRGGRNQPQHF. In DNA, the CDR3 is TGTGCCAGCGACGACAGGGGCGGCCGCAATCAGCCCCAGCATTTT.

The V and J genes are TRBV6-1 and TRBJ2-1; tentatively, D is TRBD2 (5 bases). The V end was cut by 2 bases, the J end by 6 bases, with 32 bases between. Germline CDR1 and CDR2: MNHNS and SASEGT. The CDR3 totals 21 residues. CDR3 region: CASSERPDSPSQQKKPNEQFF. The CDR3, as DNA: TGTGCCAGCAGTGAACGTCCGGACTCTCCATCCCAACAAAAAAAACCCAATGAGCAGTTCTTC.

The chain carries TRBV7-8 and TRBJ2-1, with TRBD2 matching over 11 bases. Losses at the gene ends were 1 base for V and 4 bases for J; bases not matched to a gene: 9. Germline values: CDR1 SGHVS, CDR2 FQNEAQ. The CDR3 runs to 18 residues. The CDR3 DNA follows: TGTGCCAGCAGCTTAGGCCTAGCGGGAGGTCTGGATTACAATGAGCAGTTCTTC. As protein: CASSLGLAGGLDYNEQFF.

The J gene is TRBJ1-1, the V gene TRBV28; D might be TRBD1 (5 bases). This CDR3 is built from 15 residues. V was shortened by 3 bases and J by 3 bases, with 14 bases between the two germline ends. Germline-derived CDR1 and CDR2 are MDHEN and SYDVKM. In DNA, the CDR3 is TGTGCCAGCAGTTTGACAGCGAAGGATGACACTGAAGCTTTCTTT. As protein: CASSLTAKDDTEAFF.

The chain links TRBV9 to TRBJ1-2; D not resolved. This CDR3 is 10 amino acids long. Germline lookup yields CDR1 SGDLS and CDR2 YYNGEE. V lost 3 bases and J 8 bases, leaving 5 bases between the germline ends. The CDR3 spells CASSGGGYTF. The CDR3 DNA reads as TGTGCCAGCAGCGGCGGCGGCTACACCTTC.

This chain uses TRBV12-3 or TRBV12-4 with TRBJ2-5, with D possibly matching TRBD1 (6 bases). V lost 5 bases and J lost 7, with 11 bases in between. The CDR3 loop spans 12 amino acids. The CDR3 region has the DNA TGTGCCAGCAGTCTAGTGACAGGGACCCAGTACTTC. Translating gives CASSLVTGTQYF.

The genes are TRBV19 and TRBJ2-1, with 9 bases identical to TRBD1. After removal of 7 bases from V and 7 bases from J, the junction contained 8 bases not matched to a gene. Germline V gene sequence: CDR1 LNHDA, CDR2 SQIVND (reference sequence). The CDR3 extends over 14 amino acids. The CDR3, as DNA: TGTGCCAGTACCTCCGGGACAGGGCTAAATGAGCAGTTCTTC. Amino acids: CASTSGTGLNEQFF. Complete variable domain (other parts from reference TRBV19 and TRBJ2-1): DGGITQSPKYLFRKEGQNVTLSCEQNLNHDAMYWYRQDPGQGLRLIYYSQIVNDFQKGDIAEGYSVSREKKESFPLTVTSAQKNPTAFYLCASTSGTGLNEQFFGPGTRLTVL.

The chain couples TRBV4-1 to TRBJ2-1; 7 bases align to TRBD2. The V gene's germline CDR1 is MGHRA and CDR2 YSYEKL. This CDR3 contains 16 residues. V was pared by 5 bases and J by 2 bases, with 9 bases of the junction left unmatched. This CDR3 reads CASSGVSGIAYNEQFF. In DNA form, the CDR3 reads TGCGCCAGCAGCGGGGTGAGCGGGATAGCCTACAATGAGCAGTTCTTC.

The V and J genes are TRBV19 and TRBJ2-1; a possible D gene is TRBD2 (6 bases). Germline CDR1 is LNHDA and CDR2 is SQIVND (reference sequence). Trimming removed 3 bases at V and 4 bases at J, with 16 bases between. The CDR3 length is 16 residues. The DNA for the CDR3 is TGTGCCAGTAGTATGGTAGCGGAGGGATTGTACAATGAGCAGTTCTTC. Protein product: CASSMVAEGLYNEQFF.

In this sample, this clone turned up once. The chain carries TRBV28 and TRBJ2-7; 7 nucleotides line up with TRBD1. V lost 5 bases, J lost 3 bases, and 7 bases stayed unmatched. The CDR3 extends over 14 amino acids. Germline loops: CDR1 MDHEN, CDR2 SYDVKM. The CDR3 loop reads CASSRRQGYYEQYF. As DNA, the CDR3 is TGTGCCAGCAGTCGCCGACAGGGCTACTACGAGCAGTACTTC.

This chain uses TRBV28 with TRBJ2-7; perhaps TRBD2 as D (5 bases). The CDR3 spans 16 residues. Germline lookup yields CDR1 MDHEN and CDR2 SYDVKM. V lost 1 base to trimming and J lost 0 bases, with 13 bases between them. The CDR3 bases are TGTGCCAGCAGTTTATTACCGGGAAAAAACTCCTACGAGCAGTACTTC. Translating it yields CASSLLPGKNSYEQYF.

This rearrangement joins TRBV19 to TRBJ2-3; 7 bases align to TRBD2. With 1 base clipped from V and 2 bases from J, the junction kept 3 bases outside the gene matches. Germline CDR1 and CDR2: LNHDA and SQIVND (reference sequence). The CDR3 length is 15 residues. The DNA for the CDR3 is TGTGCCAGTAGTATAGGAGGGAGGGTCACAGATACGCAGTATTTT. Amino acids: CASSIGGRVTDTQYF. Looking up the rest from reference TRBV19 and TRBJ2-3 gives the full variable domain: DGGITQSPKYLFRKEGQNVTLSCEQNLNHDAMYWYRQDPGQGLRLIYYSQIVNDFQKGDIAEGYSVSREKKESFPLTVTSAQKNPTAFYLCASSIGGRVTDTQYFGPGTRLTVL.

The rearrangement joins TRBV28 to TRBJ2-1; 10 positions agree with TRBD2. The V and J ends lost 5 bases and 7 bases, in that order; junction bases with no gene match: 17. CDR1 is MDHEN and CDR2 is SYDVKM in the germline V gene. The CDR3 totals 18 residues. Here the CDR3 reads CASSQIKGSSGSENEQFF. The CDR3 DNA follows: TGTGCCAGCAGTCAAATTAAGGGGTCTAGCGGGAGTGAAAATGAGCAGTTCTTC.

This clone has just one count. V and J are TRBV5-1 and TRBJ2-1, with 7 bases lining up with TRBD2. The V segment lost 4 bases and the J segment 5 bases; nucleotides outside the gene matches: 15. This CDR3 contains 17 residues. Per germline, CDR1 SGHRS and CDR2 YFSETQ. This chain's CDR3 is CASSPYPGLDPNNEQFF. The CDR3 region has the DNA TGCGCCAGCAGCCCCTACCCCGGACTAGACCCCAACAATGAGCAGTTCTTC.

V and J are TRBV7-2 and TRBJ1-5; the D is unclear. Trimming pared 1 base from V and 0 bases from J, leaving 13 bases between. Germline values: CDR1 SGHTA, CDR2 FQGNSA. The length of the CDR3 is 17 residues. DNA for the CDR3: TGTGCCAGCAGCTTAGAGATCGAGGCAGCTAGCAATCAGCCCCAGCATTTT. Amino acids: CASSLEIEAASNQPQHF.

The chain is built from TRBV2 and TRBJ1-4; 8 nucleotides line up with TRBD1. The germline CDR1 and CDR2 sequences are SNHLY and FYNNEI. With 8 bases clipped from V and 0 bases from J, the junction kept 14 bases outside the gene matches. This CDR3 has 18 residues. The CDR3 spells CASRRTGQSFTTNEKLFF. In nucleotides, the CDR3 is TGTGCCAGCCGTCGGACAGGGCAATCTTTTACAACTAATGAAAAACTGTTTTTT.

CDR3 sequence: CASLDFSSGNTIYF. The CDR3 DNA reads as TGTGCCAGTCTCGACTTCTCCTCTGGAAACACCATATATTTT. The V gene is TRBV28, the J gene TRBJ1-3; no reliable D call. Germline CDR1 reads MDHEN; CDR2 reads SYDVKM. CDR3 size: 14 residues. Deletions cut 9 bases from V and 0 bases from J, with 12 bases between.

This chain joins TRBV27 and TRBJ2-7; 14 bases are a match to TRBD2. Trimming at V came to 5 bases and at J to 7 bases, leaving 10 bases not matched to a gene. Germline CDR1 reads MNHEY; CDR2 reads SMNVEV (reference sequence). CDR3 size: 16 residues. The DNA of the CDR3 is TGTGCCAGCAGTCCGGGACTAGCGGGAGTTATTTGGGAGCAGTACTTC. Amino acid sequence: CASSPGLAGVIWEQYF.

CDR3 sequence (DNA): TGTGCCTGGAGTGAGGGACTAGCGGGAGTCCACGAGCAGTACTTC. Amino acid sequence: CAWSEGLAGVHEQYF. J is TRBJ2-7 and V is TRBV30; 14 bases agree with TRBD2. The germline CDR1 and CDR2 sequences are GTSNPN and SVGIG (reference sequence). The CDR3 has 15 residues. The V and J ends lost 1 base and 5 bases, in that order; junction bases with no gene match: 4.

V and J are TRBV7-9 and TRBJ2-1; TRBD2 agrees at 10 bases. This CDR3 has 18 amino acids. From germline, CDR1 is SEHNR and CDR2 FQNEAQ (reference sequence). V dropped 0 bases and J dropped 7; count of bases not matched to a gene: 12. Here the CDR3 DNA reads TGTGCCAGCAGCTTAGCGTGGCCTAGCGGGAGCGCAGGTAATGAGCAGTTCTTC. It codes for CASSLAWPSGSAGNEQFF.

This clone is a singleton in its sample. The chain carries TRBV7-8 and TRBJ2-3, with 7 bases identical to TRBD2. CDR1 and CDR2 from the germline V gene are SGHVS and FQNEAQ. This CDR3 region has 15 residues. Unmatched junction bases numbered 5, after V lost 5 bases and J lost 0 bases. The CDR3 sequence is CASSRGTTSTDTQYF. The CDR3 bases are TGTGCCAGCAGCCGCGGGACTACCAGCACAGATACGCAGTATTTT. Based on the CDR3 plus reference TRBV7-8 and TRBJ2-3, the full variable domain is GAGVSQSPRYKVAKRGQDVALRCDPISGHVSLFWYQQALGQGPEFLTYFQNEAQLDKSGLPSDRFFAERPEGSVSTLKIQRTQQEDSAVYLCASSRGTTSTDTQYFGPGTRLTVL.

The CDR3 sequence is CASSLSQGTYGYTF. The CDR3 region has the DNA TGTGCCAGCAGCTTATCCCAAGGGACTTATGGCTACACCTTC. J is TRBJ1-2 and V is TRBV11-2; weak D call: TRBD1 (5 bases). The CDR3 runs 14 residues. Germline loops: CDR1 SGHAT, CDR2 FQNNGV. The V gene lost 2 bases and the J gene lost 5 bases, with 12 bases spanning the gap. The full variable domain, completed using reference TRBV11-2 and TRBJ1-2, is EAGVAQSPRYKIIEKRQSVAFWCNPISGHATLYWYQQILGQGPKLLIQFQNNGVVDDSQLPKDRFSAERLKGVDSTLKIQPAKLEDSAVYLCASSLSQGTYGYTFGSGTRLTVV.

The CDR3: CASSPSRESYEQYF. DNA for the CDR3: TGTGCCAGCTCACCATCGCGGGAGTCCTACGAGCAGTACTTC. This rearrangement joins TRBV18 to TRBJ2-7; TRBD2 aligns across 7 bases. The CDR3 runs to 14 residues. V lost 2 bases, J lost 1 base, and 2 bases stayed unmatched. The germline CDR1 and CDR2 sequences are KGHSH and LQKENI.